This T cell receptor (beta chain) was sequenced in a study of blood T cell repertoires in COVID-19. Study at large: Samples taken during acute and convalescent COVID-19 were collected in the United States, Italy and Spain. From T cells, B-cell-depleted T cells, or PBMCs came the material, which was cDNA or gDNA.

This clone was found once. In the original processing: Amplification of reference gene primers was used by the study to estimate nucleated cell counts. The data were produced by immunoSEQ multiplex PCR, yet TCRdb's version contains in-frame clones alone and is incomplete. From that table come the V and J calls and clone size; the DNA was used to work out D and trimming. Of roughly 200,000 clones in the sample, about 86% were seen once. The sequenced sample was peripheral blood. The receptor's source is a middle-aged man with active or convalescent COVID-19.

The CDR3 loop reads CASSFGGGTYEQYF. Written as DNA, the CDR3 is TGCGCCAGCAGCTTCGGCGGGGGGACCTACGAGCAGTACTTC. The genes are TRBV5-1 and TRBJ2-7, with 8 bases identical to TRBD2. Germline CDR1 SGHRS, CDR2 YFSETQ. V lost 2 bases to trimming and J lost 2 bases; unmatched junction nucleotides: 3. This CDR3 has 14 residues.